Here is one T cell receptor (beta chain) with its context. It has no known antigen specificity. Base-call qualities are not available, and no considerably larger clone is one nucleotide away. Sample time point, as interpreted from the label and publication: about 28 days (+/-7) after the second vaccine dose. Because spike-specific TCR depth and breadth did not differ between the two schedules, AZD1222 recipients who got a second dose at roughly 4 weeks were pooled with those who got a second dose at roughly 12 weeks. The vaccinee samples were drawn from two UK trials, COV001 and COV002, one of which was a single-blind randomized controlled phase 2/3 trial testing AZD1222 (ChAdOx1 nCoV-19) in healthy adults. Trial participant PBMC samples were collected at day 0 and day 28 after the second dose for TCRbeta chain sequencing. This record belongs to a study of T cell responses to AZD1222 COVID-19 vaccine (dated by TCRdb to about 2021). General notes on the study: A total of roughly 240 trial participants underwent TCR sequencing, of whom 207 received two doses of AZD1222 and 26 received two doses of the MenACWY control vaccine. Trial participants were enrolled into age subgroups of 18-55, 56-69 and 70-plus years, which contained about 150, 27 and 61 TCR-sequenced participants, respectively. The paper's findings and limits, for the study overall: Reportedly, close to half of the unique spike-specific TCRs recognized epitopes lying outside the regions that are mutated in the B.1.351 and B.1.1.7 variants. Participants were mostly white British and included more females than males, and it was suggested by the authors that clonal diversity may have been underestimated. Conclusions about previously exposed vaccinees are limited, since just 5 to 7 AZD1222 recipients were seropositive for SARS-CoV-2 at baseline. The 56-69-year group was small, and its depth increase did not reach significance, likely because of low power. Because no day 14 peak-response samples were available, repertoires were characterized only after the peak T cell response. Vaccine-associated CD4 TCRs spanned the whole spike protein, with dominant responses in regions 160-218 and 743-854. A significant rise in spike-specific TCR breadth and depth was observed after two AZD1222 doses relative to day 0 and relative to MenACWY recipients.

The CDR3 regions of human TCRbeta chains were analyzed by immunosequencing. The authors processed their data as follows. Repertoire TCRs were checked for matches against a reference library of SARS-CoV-2-specific TCRs that had been generated using the MIRA antigen-specificity platform. Breadth was defined as the fraction of unique TCRs that were SARS-CoV-2-associated, and depth was defined as the fraction of total T cells that were SARS-CoV-2-associated. Using the MIRA data, every spike-specific TCR was mapped to the spike region that the TCR reacted to and assigned to either a CD4 or a CD8 class. Log10-transformed breadth and depth values were compared by one-way ANOVA with Sidak's multiple comparisons tests. The source is immuneACCESS, and TCRdb retained only in-frame sequences with V and J called. Part of the clones is not carried over; for the studies checked, unresolved V genes explain less than half of this, and the remainder is unexplained. V and J calls and clone size are given by that table; D and trimming were obtained from the DNA. This sample holds about 160,000 clones; approximately 90% were observed only once. In total, the top ten clones hold roughly 3.8% of the sample.

V gives up 4 bases and J gives up 1 base, and the segment between their germline ends measures 11 bases. Measured from the cysteine to the phenylalanine, the CDR3 is 14 residues long. Only the CDR3 region is kept as DNA, spanning 42 bases read in frame from base 1. The germline V gene encodes CDR1 SGDLS and CDR2 YYNGEE. In this chain, TRBV9 is recombined with TRBJ2-5; a tentative D match to TRBD1 spans 6 bases. The clonotype originates from an adult who received the AZD1222 COVID-19 vaccine. This sample comprised peripheral blood, obtained 28 days after the second AZD1222 dose. The nucleotide sequence is given as TGTGCCAGCAGCCCGACAGGCACCCAAGAGACCCAGTACTTC. This codes for CASSPTGTQETQYF.